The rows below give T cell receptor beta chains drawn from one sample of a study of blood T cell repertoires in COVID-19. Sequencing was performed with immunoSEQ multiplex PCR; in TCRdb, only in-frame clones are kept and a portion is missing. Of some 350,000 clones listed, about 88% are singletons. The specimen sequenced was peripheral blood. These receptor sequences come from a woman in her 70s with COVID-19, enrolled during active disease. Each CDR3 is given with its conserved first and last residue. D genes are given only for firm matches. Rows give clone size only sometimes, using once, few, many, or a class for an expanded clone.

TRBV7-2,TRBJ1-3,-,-,CASASQGLNTIYF,TGTGCCAGCGCCTCCCAGGGGTTAAACACCATATATTTT
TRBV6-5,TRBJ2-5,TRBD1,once,CASSLNRGRSTQYF,TGTGCCAGCAGCCTAAACAGGGGTCGATCGACCCAGTACTTC
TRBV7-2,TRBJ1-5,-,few,CASSLALNQPQHF,TGTGCCAGCAGCTTAGCCCTCAATCAGCCCCAGCATTTT
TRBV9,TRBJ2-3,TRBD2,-,CASSVGNGGVGDTQYF,TGTGCCAGCAGCGTAGGAAACGGGGGGGTCGGGGATACGCAGTATTTT
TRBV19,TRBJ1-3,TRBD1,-,CASSPQGIENTIYF,TGTGCCAGTAGTCCACAGGGGATCGAAAACACCATATATTTT
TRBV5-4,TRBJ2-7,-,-,CASSLAGISYEQYF,TGTGCCAGCAGCTTGGCAGGGATCTCCTACGAGCAGTACTTC
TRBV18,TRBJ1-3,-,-,CASSPAGSSGNTIYF,TGTGCCAGCTCACCAGCGGGGAGCTCTGGAAACACCATATATTTT
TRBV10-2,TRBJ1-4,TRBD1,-,CASRRPGQGPNEKLFF,TGCGCCAGCAGAAGACCGGGACAGGGGCCCAATGAAAAACTGTTTTTT
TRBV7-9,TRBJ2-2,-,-,CASSWGLTGELFF,TGTGCCAGCAGCTGGGGCCTCACCGGGGAGCTGTTTTTT
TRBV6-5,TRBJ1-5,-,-,CASITGERGQPQHF,TGTGCCAGCATTACTGGAGAGAGGGGGCAGCCCCAGCATTTT
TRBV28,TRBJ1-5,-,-,CASSRSLSWQPQHF,TGTGCCAGCAGTCGATCGCTGAGCTGGCAGCCCCAGCATTTT
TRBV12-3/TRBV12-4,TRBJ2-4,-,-,CARRRGAKNIQYF,TGTGCCAGGAGACGGGGGGCCAAAAACATTCAGTACTTC
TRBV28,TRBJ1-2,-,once,CASSTGHFFNYGYTF,TGTGCCAGCAGTACCGGACATTTCTTTAACTATGGCTACACCTTC
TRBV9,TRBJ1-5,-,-,CASSVGSNSNQPQHF,TGTGCCAGCAGCGTAGGATCTAATAGCAATCAGCCCCAGCATTTT
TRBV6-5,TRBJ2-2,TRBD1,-,CASSYRTGGSGELFF,TGTGCCAGCAGTTATAGGACAGGGGGTTCCGGGGAGCTGTTTTTT
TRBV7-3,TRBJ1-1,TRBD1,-,CASSGWDRGDTEAFF,TGTGCCAGCAGCGGATGGGACAGGGGGGACACTGAAGCTTTCTTT
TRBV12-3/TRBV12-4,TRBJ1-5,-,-,CASSLLQGQPQHF,TGTGCCAGCAGTCTGTTACAGGGCCAGCCCCAGCATTTT
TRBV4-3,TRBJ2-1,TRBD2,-,CASSQDPGGSYNEQFF,TGCGCCAGCAGCCAAGACCCGGGGGGGTCCTACAATGAGCAGTTCTTC
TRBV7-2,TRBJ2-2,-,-,CASSSPVGELFF,TGTGCCAGCAGCTCCCCGGTCGGGGAGCTGTTTTTT
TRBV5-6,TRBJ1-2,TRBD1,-,CASSSKDRLNYGYTF,TGTGCCAGCAGCTCTAAGGACAGGCTCAACTATGGCTACACCTTC
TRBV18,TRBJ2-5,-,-,CASSSDTKWETQYF,TGTGCCAGCTCATCGGACACGAAGTGGGAGACCCAGTACTTC
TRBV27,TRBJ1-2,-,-,CASSFQGNYGYTF,TGTGCCAGCAGTTTCCAGGGGAACTATGGCTACACCTTC
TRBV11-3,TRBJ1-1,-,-,CASSPRGVDEAFF,TGTGCCAGCAGCCCCCGGGGGGTCGATGAAGCTTTCTTT
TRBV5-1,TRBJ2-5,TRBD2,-,CASSLTSGGAGETQYF,TGCGCCAGCAGCCTCACTAGCGGGGGGGCCGGAGAGACCCAGTACTTC
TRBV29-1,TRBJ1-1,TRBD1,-,CSVRATGGFEAFF,TGCAGCGTTCGGGCGACAGGGGGTTTTGAAGCTTTCTTT
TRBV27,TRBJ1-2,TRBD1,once,CASSLSAGGPYGYTF,TGTGCCAGCAGTTTATCTGCAGGGGGACCCTATGGCTACACCTTC
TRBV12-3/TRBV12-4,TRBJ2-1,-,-,CASSFSINEQFF,TGTGCCAGCAGTTTTTCTATCAATGAGCAGTTCTTC
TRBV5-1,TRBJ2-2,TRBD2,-,CASSSSGGASNTGELFF,TGCGCCAGCAGCTCCAGCGGGGGGGCTTCGAACACCGGGGAGCTGTTTTTT
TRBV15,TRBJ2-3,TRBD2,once,CATSRDVVAGGARPRSDTQYF,TGTGCCACCAGCAGAGATGTAGTAGCGGGGGGGGCCCGACCCCGCTCGGATACGCAGTATTTT
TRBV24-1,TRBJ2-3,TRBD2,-,CATSDFGRTSGVGTDTQYF,TGTGCCACCAGTGATTTCGGCCGGACTAGCGGAGTCGGCACAGATACGCAGTATTTT
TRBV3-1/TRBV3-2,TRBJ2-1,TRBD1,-,CASSPSDRGRNEQFF,TGTGCCAGCAGCCCATCGGACAGGGGCAGGAATGAGCAGTTCTTC
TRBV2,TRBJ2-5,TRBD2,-,CASSGPTSGGQQETQYF,TGTGCCAGCAGCGGCCCGACTAGCGGGGGGCAGCAAGAGACCCAGTACTTC
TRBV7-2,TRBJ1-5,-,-,CASSPRQDQGPQHF,TGTGCCAGCAGCCCCCGACAGGACCAGGGGCCCCAGCATTTT
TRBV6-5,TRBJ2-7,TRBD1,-,CASRRNRDSTYEQYF,TGTGCCAGCAGGAGAAACCGGGACAGTACCTACGAGCAGTACTTC
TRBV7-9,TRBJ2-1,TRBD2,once,CASTTGTSGVDEQFF,TGTGCCAGCACCACTGGGACTAGCGGGGTGGATGAGCAGTTCTTC
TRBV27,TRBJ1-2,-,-,CASSSLSGFNGYTF,TGTGCCAGCAGTTCCCTTTCGGGGTTTAATGGCTACACCTTC
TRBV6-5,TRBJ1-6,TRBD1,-,CASSPTGPESPLHF,TGTGCCAGCAGCCCGACAGGGCCGGAATCACCCCTCCACTTT
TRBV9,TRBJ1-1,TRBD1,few,CASSGPVTGEDTEAFF,TGTGCCAGCAGCGGCCCAGTGACAGGGGAGGACACTGAAGCTTTCTTT
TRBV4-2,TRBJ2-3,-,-,CASSQENEGGFTDTQYF,TGTGCCAGCAGCCAAGAAAATGAGGGCGGATTCACAGATACGCAGTATTTT
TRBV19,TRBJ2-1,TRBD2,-,CASRWLSGGTPNNEQFF,TGTGCCAGTAGATGGCTGAGCGGGGGGACTCCCAACAATGAGCAGTTCTTC
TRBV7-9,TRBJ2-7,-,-,CASSLAYPGIGEQYF,TGTGCCAGCAGCTTAGCTTACCCGGGAATCGGCGAGCAGTACTTC
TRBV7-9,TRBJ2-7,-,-,CASSSGVSREQYF,TGTGCCAGCAGCTCGGGGGTTTCAAGAGAGCAGTACTTC
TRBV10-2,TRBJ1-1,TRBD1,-,CASSFRQGWTEAFF,TGCGCCAGCAGTTTTAGACAGGGATGGACTGAAGCTTTCTTT
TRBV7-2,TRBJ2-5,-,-,CASSLGAGETQYF,TGTGCCAGCAGCTTAGGGGCGGGAGAGACCCAGTACTTC